This T cell receptor (beta chain) was identified during a study of cytomegalovirus exposure and HLA in healthy donors. The V gene's germline CDR1 is ENHRY and CDR2 SYGVKD. There are 12 residues in the CDR3. V lost 6 bases, J lost 4 bases, and 9 bases lay in between. Here immunoSEQ multiplex PCR was the method, and the copy in TCRdb shows in-frame clones only, minus some. The sample yields hundreds of thousands of clones, 86% seen once. Material for sequencing was PBMCs. This TCR derives from a woman aged 25 to 39 in good health and CMV-seropositive. The chain recombines TRBV10-3 with TRBJ1-2; TRBD1 might be the D (6 bases). The CDR3: CAIRQGTYGYTF. The CDR3 region has the DNA TGTGCCATCAGACAGGGCACCTATGGCTACACCTTC.